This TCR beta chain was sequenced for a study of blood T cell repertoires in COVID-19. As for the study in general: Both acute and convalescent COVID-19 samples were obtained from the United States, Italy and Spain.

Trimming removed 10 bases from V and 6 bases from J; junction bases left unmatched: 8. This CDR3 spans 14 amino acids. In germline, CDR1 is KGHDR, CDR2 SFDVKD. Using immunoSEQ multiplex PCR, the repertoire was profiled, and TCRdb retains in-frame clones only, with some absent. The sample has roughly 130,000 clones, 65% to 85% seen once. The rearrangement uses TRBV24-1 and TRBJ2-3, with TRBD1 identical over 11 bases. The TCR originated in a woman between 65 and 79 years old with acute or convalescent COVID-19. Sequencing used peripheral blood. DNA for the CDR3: TGTGCCACGAAGGGGACAGGGGGATTGGATACGCAGTATTTT. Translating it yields CATKGTGGLDTQYF.